The source of this T cell receptor beta chain is a study of regulatory T cells in long-lasting Graves disease listed by TCRdb under 2021. Context from the whole study: Persistent Graves' disease was defined as persistently positive TSH receptor autoantibodies together with antithyroid drug treatment for over 5 years. TCR sequencing covered around 13 persistent and 20 or so newly diagnosed Graves' disease patients, some 35 samples in total. Persistent Graves' disease patients in the clinical cohort had taken antithyroid drugs for approximately 10 years on average. This study used TCR sequencing and RNA sequencing of peripheral blood to compare persistent Graves' disease patients against newly diagnosed Graves' disease patients. The study was registered as a clinical trial and conducted in China. Paper-wide results and their limitations: The small sample size was acknowledged by the authors as a limitation that may reduce accuracy. Persistent Graves' disease patients showed lower TCR Shannon entropy and fewer highly expanded clones than newly diagnosed patients, suggesting clonal expansion. A larger number of public clonotypes was shared among persistent patients (approximately 3,000) than among newly diagnosed patients (roughly 970). Sequencing and analysis were restricted to the TCR beta chain. Persistent disease showed preferential use of TRBV28, TRBJ1-2 and TRBJ2-5, whereas newly diagnosed disease favored TRBV20-1 and TRBJ2-1. Only peripheral blood was studied, because thyroid tissue, the primary lesion, was inaccessible.

The library was made by multiplex PCR. Reads for this sample came from an Illumina HiSeq 4000. To build TCR beta libraries, CDR3 regions were amplified by Arm-PCR using iRepertoire HTBI primers. Gel purification was performed on PCR products prior to sequencing. In the original analysis: Gene usage analysis of CDR3 amino acid clonotypes relied on the 62 TRBV and around 13 TRBJ segments identified across samples. Filtered high-quality paired reads were merged into contigs using COPE and FqMerger. Contigs were aligned with BLAST to IMGT TRBV, TRBD and TRBJ reference genes, and CDR3 was defined per IMGT. Any clonotype with a frequency above 0.1% was classified as a highly expanded clone. Repertoire diversity was measured by Shannon entropy, and V-J evenness by the Gini coefficient. A clonotype found in more than one individual was treated as public. The public reads were quality trimmed at Q25 with fastp and then assembled into clones with MiXCR by TCRdb, keeping productive beta chains. Rows are combined by CDR3 protein, so each entry shows the most common genes and DNA. The authors' filters were not applied to this entry. The sample includes some 300,000 distinct CDR3 sequences, with around 21% observed a single time. The ten largest make up just over 55% of the sample.

This clonotype was seen at least ten times. What antigen it recognizes has not been identified. Nothing much larger sits one base from this clone, and base qualities are not available. The CDR1 and CDR2 encoded by the germline V gene are SNHLY and FYNNEI. From V the trimming removes 3 bases and from J it removes 5 bases, while the gene matches leave 10 bases of the junction unaccounted for. The CDR3 starts with the cysteine, ends with the phenylalanine, and has 18 residues. The only DNA kept is the CDR3, 54 bases in frame from the first base. Per the publication, the time point label means: persistent/refractory GD, antithyroid drugs over 5 years with positive TRAb. For both TCR sequencing and RNA sequencing, RNA was extracted from PBMCs in TRIzol. Graves' disease was diagnosed according to American Thyroid Association guidelines. Patients were recruited from an endocrinology department in Xi'an, China. Each patient gave around 9.2 milliliters of peripheral blood, collected in an EDTA anticoagulant tube. Ficoll Paque Plus density gradient separation was used to isolate PBMCs, and no further T cell sorting was done. An Agilent 2100 Bioanalyzer and agarose gel were used to check RNA quality, while a NanoDrop 2000 measured RNA concentration.

The receptor comes from a female donor with Graves disease. Material: peripheral blood mononuclear cells (PBMCs), obtained when the disease was refractory, from a patient treated with antithyroid drugs. This chain joins TRBV2 to TRBJ2-2; a stretch of 12 junction bases matches TRBD2. DNA sequence: TGTGCCAGCAGTGATACACGGTCGACTAGCGGGAGTACCGGGGAGCTGTTTTTT. Its protein is CASSDTRSTSGSTGELFF.